These 20 T cell receptor beta chains came from one sample sequenced in a study of shared clonotypes between healthy human individuals. This table comes from immunoSEQ multiplex PCR, and its TCRdb copy is limited to in-frame clones, with some not included. The sample carries around 980,000 clones, approximately 80% recorded once. Sequencing was done on a sample of memory CD4+ T cells from PBMCs. The subset was: CD45RA-negative fraction. All receptors derive from a man in his late teens or twenties in good health. Some clones in this sample may be carry-over from other donors' samples.

Comments on this clone: This specimen includes other DNA sequences encoding the same CDR3. This rearrangement joins TRBV29-1 to TRBJ1-1; D is undetermined. CDR1 is SQVTM and CDR2 is ANQGSEA in the germline V gene. CDR3 length equals 12 residues. V lost 6 bases, J lost 2 bases, and 10 bases lay in between. The CDR3 DNA reads TGCAGCGTAAGGCCAGGTAACACTGAAGCTTTCTTT. Amino acid sequence: CSVRPGNTEAFF. Full variable domain (rest looked up from reference TRBV29-1 and TRBJ1-1): SAVISQKPSRDICQRGTSLTIQCQVDSQVTMMFWYRQQPGQSLTLIATANQGSEATYESGFVIDKFPISRPNLTFSTLTVSNMSPEDSSIYLCSVRPGNTEAFFGQGTRLTVV.

The chain couples TRBV14 to TRBJ1-2; 7 nucleotides line up with TRBD1. The CDR3 sequence is 17 residues long. Germline lookup yields CDR1 SGHDN and CDR2 FVKESK. V lost 4 bases to trimming and J lost 7 bases; unmatched junction nucleotides: 18. The CDR3 DNA reads as TGTGCCAGCAGCCCGACGGAGCTGGACAGGCACGACCCTGGCTACACCTTC. Protein product: CASSPTELDRHDPGYTF.

This clone was seen just once. The rearrangement uses TRBV29-1 and TRBJ2-7; no clear D. V lost 2 bases and J 3 bases, leaving 14 bases between the germline ends. CDR1 and CDR2 from the germline V gene are SQVTM and ANQGSEA. The CDR3 contains 14 residues. CDR3 nucleotides: TGCAGCGTTGAAAGTATTCCCACTTGCTACGAGCAGTACTTC. It is translated as CSVESIPTCYEQYF.

The CDR3, as DNA: TGTGCCACATCCTGGGACAGAGCTAACGAGCAGTACTTC. This encodes CATSWDRANEQYF. The chain couples TRBV7-8 to TRBJ2-7; 7 positions agree with TRBD1. Germline V gives CDR1 SGHVS, CDR2 FQNEAQ. The CDR3 is 13 residues long. J was trimmed by 5 bases and V by 10 bases; bases with no gene match: 11.

The CDR3 region has the DNA TGTGCCAGCAGCTCCCGCGGGAGGAGGACAGATACGCAGTATTTT. This codes for CASSSRGRRTDTQYF. V is TRBV7-2 and J is TRBJ2-3; 8 positions agree with TRBD2. Germline assignment: CDR1 SGHTA and CDR2 FQGNSA. The V and J ends lost 4 bases and 3 bases, in that order; junction bases with no gene match: 6. The CDR3 runs 15 residues.

This clone was counted many times. This chain joins TRBV4-1 and TRBJ2-1; 10 bases fit TRBD2. This CDR3 has 15 residues. Germline lookup yields CDR1 MGHRA and CDR2 YSYEKL. V dropped 0 bases and J dropped 4; count of bases not matched to a gene: 0. This chain's CDR3 is CASSQELAGYNEQFF. The CDR3 DNA sequence: TGCGCCAGCAGCCAAGAACTAGCGGGATACAATGAGCAGTTCTTC.

CDR3 protein: CASSAPGTGYNEQFF. CDR3 coding DNA: TGTGCCAGCAGCGCCCCCGGGACCGGCTACAATGAGCAGTTCTTC. The rearrangement links TRBV9 to TRBJ2-1; D is possibly TRBD1 or TRBD2 (5 bases each). CDR3 length: 15 residues. Trimming took 3 bases from V and 3 from J, leaving 13 bases between them. Germline V gene data show CDR1 as SGDLS and CDR2 as YYNGEE.

This chain joins TRBV15 and TRBJ2-3; the D is unclear. V was trimmed by 0 bases and J by 2 bases, leaving 9 bases between them. Germline values: CDR1 LNHNV, CDR2 YYDKDF (reference sequence). The CDR3 has 15 amino acids. CDR3 in amino acids: CATSRDLSLTDTQYF. For the CDR3, the DNA is TGTGCCACCAGCAGAGATCTAAGCCTCACAGATACGCAGTATTTT. Full variable domain (remainder filled in from reference TRBV15 and TRBJ2-3): DAMVIQNPRYQVTQFGKPVTLSCSQTLNHNVMYWYQQKSSQAPKLLFHYYDKDFNNEADTPDNFQSRRPNTSFCFLDIRSPGLGDTAMYLCATSRDLSLTDTQYFGPGTRLTVL.

The chain recombines TRBV19 with TRBJ1-5, with TRBD1 identical over 9 bases. The CDR3 loop spans 15 amino acids. V shed 6 bases and J 2 bases; nucleotides not matched to a gene: 5. Germline V gene data show CDR1 as LNHDA and CDR2 as SQIVND (reference sequence). CDR3 sequence: CASRTDRGGNQPQHF. DNA of the CDR3: TGTGCCAGTAGAACGGACAGGGGAGGCAATCAGCCCCAGCATTTT.

The J gene is TRBJ1-2, the V gene TRBV6-6; D is undetermined. The CDR3 length is 14 residues. V lost 0 bases, J lost 4 bases, and 9 bases lay in between. Germline values: CDR1 MNHNY, CDR2 SVGAGI (reference sequence). Written as DNA, the CDR3 is TGTGCCAGCAGTTACTCGCAAGGCCTCTATGGCTACACCTTC. It translates to CASSYSQGLYGYTF.

In nucleotides, the CDR3 is TGTGCCAGCAGCCCCAGGGGTCACGGGGAGCTGTTTTTT. Residues: CASSPRGHGELFF. The chain joins TRBV11-3 to TRBJ2-2; tentatively, D is TRBD1 (6 bases). This CDR3 is 13 amino acids long. The V gene lost 5 bases and the J gene lost 7 bases, with 11 bases spanning the gap. CDR1 is SGHNT, CDR2 YENEEA, per germline.

Turning to this clone: This clone may be a read error of a much larger clone one base away. Other DNA sequences in this specimen translate into the identical CDR3. This chain joins TRBV4-1 and TRBJ2-3, with TRBD2 matching over 9 bases. The germline V gene has CDR1 MGHRA and CDR2 YSYEKL. CDR3 length: 19 amino acids. This chain's CDR3 is CASSRPSGLAGLLTDTQYF. The CDR3 nucleotides are TGCGCCAGCAGCCGTCCTTCCGGGCTAGCGGGACTACTCACAGATACGCAGTATTTC.

A word on this clone: The same CDR3 also results from other DNA sequences found in this sample. The chain couples TRBV29-1 to TRBJ1-5; 10 bases match TRBD1. This CDR3 contains 13 residues. Per the germline V gene, CDR1 is SQVTM and CDR2 is ANQGSEA. V lost 6 bases to trimming and J lost 3 bases; unmatched junction nucleotides: 2. Here the CDR3 reads CSVGTGDNQPQHF. CDR3 DNA sequence: TGCAGCGTAGGGACAGGGGACAATCAGCCCCAGCATTTT.

This clone was observed a handful of times. The V call is TRBV2, the J call TRBJ2-7, with 9 bases fitting TRBD1. This CDR3 is 14 amino acids long. Germline V CDR1 and CDR2: SNHLY, FYNNEI. V gave up 7 bases and J gave up 1 base; unmatched junction bases: 5. The CDR3 here is CASTKDRGSYEQYF. Written as DNA, the CDR3 is TGTGCCAGCACAAAGGACAGGGGATCCTACGAGCAGTACTTC.

This rearrangement joins TRBV5-1 to TRBJ1-3, with D perhaps TRBD1 (6 bases). Trimming cost V 5 bases and J 4 bases, with 10 bases left between them. There are 13 residues in the CDR3. Germline-derived CDR1 and CDR2 are SGHRS and YFSETQ. CDR3 coding DNA: TGCGCCAGCAGAAACGACAGGGGAAACACCATATATTTT. It codes for CASRNDRGNTIYF.

The chain has TRBV7-8 and TRBJ2-7; D call uncertain. This CDR3 comprises 14 residues. The V end was cut by 0 bases, the J end by 7 bases, with 13 bases between. Germline CDR1 is SGHVS and CDR2 is FQNEAQ. CDR3 in DNA: TGTGCCAGCAGCTTAGCCCCCCGGGCCCGAGAGCAGTACTTC. Its protein is CASSLAPRAREQYF.

The chain has TRBV29-1 and TRBJ2-3; TRBD1 matches 7 bases. Germline V gives CDR1 SQVTM, CDR2 ANQGSEA. The CDR3 runs 14 residues. The V and J ends lost 6 bases and 6 bases, in that order; junction bases with no gene match: 12. The CDR3 DNA is TGCAGCGTCAGTGACAGGTCCAGGGGGGATACGCAGTATTTT. Encoded protein: CSVSDRSRGDTQYF.

The chain has TRBV25-1 and TRBJ2-1, with D possibly being TRBD1 (6 bases). The CDR3 runs 14 residues. The V gene's germline CDR1 is MGHDK and CDR2 SYGVNS. V lost 5 bases and J lost 6, with 14 bases in between. The CDR3 DNA sequence: TGTGCCAGCAGTACCCGGACAGTATCCAATGAGCAGTTCTTC. Its translation: CASSTRTVSNEQFF.

This chain uses TRBV7-9 with TRBJ2-3, with 10 positions matching TRBD1. CDR3 length: 16 residues. Per the germline V gene, CDR1 is SEHNR and CDR2 is FQNEAQ (reference sequence). Trimming at V came to 1 base and at J to 4 bases, leaving 5 bases not matched to a gene. The CDR3 DNA follows: TGTGCCAGCAGCTTAGGGGACAGGGGTATGGCAGATACGCAGTATTTT. It encodes CASSLGDRGMADTQYF.

The chain is built from TRBV6-6 and TRBJ2-1; TRBD1 or TRBD2 may be the D gene (5 bases each). V gave up 4 bases and J gave up 6 bases, with 19 bases separating them. CDR3 length equals 16 residues. CDR1 and CDR2 from the germline V gene are MNHNY and SVGAGI (reference sequence). In DNA form, the CDR3 reads TGTGCCAGCAGTTCCTACCTATCCGGGGCGGGCAATGAGCAGTTCTTC. This sequence encodes CASSSYLSGAGNEQFF.